This T cell receptor (beta chain) was sequenced in a study of T-cell reconstitution after alpha-beta-depleted transplantation in children. This clonotype appeared many times. Unique molecular identifiers were incorporated into the prepared TCRbeta library. TCRdb re-called the PCR reads with MiXCR, one entry per CDR3 protein. Among approximately 250,000 distinct CDR3 sequences listed, 7.5% to 10% were seen once. V dropped 3 bases and J dropped 7; count of bases not matched to a gene: 10. CDR1 and CDR2 from the germline V gene are SGHRS and YFSETQ. The CDR3 is 16 residues long. The source of this sequence is a human donor who donated a stem cell graft to a child with SCID. This chain joins TRBV5-1 and TRBJ1-4; 9 bases agree with TRBD1. Source: PBMCs from the stem cell graft donor, taken from the stem cell graft. CDR3 sequence: CASSSLGQGSGEKLFF. In DNA form, the CDR3 reads TGCGCCAGCAGCTCCCTGGGACAGGGCTCCGGTGAAAAACTGTTTTTT.